This T cell receptor beta chain was sequenced during a study of Tregs in tolerant kidney transplant recipients. Germline V gene lookup returns CDR1 SGHTA and CDR2 FQGNSA. CDR3 length: 17 residues. Trimming shortened V by 5 bases and J by 0 bases, and 17 bases separated the two germline ends. Of note for this clone: The antigen is undetermined.

Findings and caveats of the study: Tolerant patients' donor-specific Tregs expanded beyond overall Tregs, suggesting antigen-driven growth. Some patients' samples used different primers over time, so nucleotide sequences weren't comparable. Activated donor B cell expansion appeared to reveal the most relevant donor-specific TCRbeta repertoire.

The data were produced by immunoSEQ multiplex PCR, yet TCRdb's version contains in-frame clones alone and is incomplete. The data hold 90,000 to 130,000 clones, with roughly 90% observed a single time. This material consisted of CD4+ T cells from blood, taken before the transplant. The chain carries TRBV7-2 and TRBJ2-1; D is possibly TRBD1 (5 bases). The sequence was collected from a human donor who received a combined kidney and bone marrow transplant. The CDR3 spells CASSPYPKGISYNEQFF. The CDR3 DNA is TGTGCCAGCAGCCCATACCCTAAGGGGATCTCCTACAATGAGCAGTTCTTC. Together with reference TRBV7-2 and TRBJ2-1, the CDR3 gives the full variable domain: GAGVSQSPSNKVTEKGKDVELRCDPISGHTALYWYRQSLGQGLEFLIYFQGNSAPDKSGLPSDRFSAERTGGSVSTLTIQRTQQEDSAVYLCASSPYPKGISYNEQFFGPGTRLTVL.